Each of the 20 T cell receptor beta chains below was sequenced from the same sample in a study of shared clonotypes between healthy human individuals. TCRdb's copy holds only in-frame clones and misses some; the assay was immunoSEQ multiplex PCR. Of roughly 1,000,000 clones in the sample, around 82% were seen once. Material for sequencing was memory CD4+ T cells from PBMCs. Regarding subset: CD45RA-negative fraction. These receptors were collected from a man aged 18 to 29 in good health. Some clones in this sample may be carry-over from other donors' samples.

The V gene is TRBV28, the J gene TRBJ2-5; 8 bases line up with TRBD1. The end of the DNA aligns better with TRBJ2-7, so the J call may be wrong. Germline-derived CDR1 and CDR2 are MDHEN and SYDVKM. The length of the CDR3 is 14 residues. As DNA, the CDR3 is TGTGCCAGCAGTACGACAGGGGAAGGGTACGAGCAGTACTTC. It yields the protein CASSTTGEGYEQYF.

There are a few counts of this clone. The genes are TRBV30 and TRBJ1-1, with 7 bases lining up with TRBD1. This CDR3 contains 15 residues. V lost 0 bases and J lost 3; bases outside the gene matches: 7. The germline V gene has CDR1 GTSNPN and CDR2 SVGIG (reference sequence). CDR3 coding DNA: TGTGCCTGGAGTGTAGGTGCCAGGGGGGACACTGAAGCTTTCTTT. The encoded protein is CAWSVGARGDTEAFF.

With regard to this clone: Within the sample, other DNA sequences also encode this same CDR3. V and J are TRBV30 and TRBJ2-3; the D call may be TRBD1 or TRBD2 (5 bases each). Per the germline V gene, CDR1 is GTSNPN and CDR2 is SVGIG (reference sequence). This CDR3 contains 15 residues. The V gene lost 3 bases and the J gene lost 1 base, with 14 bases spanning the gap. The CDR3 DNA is TGTGCCTGGAGCGACCGGGACCCACGCACAGATACGCAGTATTTT. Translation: CAWSDRDPRTDTQYF.

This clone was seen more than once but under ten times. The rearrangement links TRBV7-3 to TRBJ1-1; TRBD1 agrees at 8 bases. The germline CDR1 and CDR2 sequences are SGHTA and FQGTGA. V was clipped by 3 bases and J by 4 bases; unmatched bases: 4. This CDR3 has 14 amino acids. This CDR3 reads CASSLTGEVTEAFF. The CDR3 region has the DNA TGTGCCAGCAGCTTGACAGGGGAAGTCACTGAAGCTTTCTTT.

The CDR3 sequence: CASSLTQSGSEAFF. The CDR3 nucleotides are TGTGCCAGCAGTTTGACTCAATCAGGATCTGAAGCTTTCTTT. The chain recombines TRBV28 with TRBJ1-1; D ambiguous. This CDR3 has 14 amino acids. Germline V CDR1 and CDR2: MDHEN, SYDVKM. The V end lost 3 bases, the J end lost 6 bases, and 14 bases lay between the germline ends.

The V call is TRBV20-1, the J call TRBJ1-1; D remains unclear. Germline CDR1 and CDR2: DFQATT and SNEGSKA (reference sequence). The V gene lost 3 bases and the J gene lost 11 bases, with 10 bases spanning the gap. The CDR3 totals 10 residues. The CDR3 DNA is TGCAGTGCTAGGGATATGGATGCTTTCTTT. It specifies CSARDMDAFF.

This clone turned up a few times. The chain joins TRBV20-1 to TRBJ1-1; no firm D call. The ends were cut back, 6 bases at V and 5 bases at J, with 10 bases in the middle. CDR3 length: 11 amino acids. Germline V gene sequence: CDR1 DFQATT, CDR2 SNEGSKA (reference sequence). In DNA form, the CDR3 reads TGCAGTGCCCAAATGGGAACTGAAGCTTTCTTT. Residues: CSAQMGTEAFF.

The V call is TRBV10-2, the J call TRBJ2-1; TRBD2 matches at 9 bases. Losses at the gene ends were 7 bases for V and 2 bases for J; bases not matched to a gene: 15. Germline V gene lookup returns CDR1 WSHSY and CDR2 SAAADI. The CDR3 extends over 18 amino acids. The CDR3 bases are TGCGCCAGCAAACACCGCCCGGGACTAGCAATCACCTACAATGAGCAGTTCTTC. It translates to CASKHRPGLAITYNEQFF.

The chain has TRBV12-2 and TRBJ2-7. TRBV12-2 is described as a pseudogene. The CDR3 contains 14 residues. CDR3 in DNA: TGTGCAAGTCGTCCGGGACCCAGGGACTACGAGCAGTACTTC. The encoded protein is CASRPGPRDYEQYF.

The CDR3 reads CASSKEGTGEPDTQYF. The CDR3 nucleotides are TGTGCCAGCAGCAAAGAGGGGACAGGGGAACCAGATACGCAGTATTTT. The rearrangement uses TRBV21-1 and TRBJ2-3; the table's D call TRBD1 went unverified against the DNA. TRBV21-1 is flagged as a pseudogene. The CDR3 is 16 amino acids.

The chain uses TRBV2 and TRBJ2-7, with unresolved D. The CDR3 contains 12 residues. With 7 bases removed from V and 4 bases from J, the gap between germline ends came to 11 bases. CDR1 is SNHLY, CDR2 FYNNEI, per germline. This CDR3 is CASKVDRYEQYF. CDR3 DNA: TGTGCCAGCAAGGTGGACCGATACGAGCAGTACTTC. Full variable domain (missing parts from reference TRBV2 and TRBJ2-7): EPEVTQTPSHQVTQMGQEVILRCVPISNHLYFYWYRQILGQKVEFLVSFYNNEISEKSEIFDDQFSVERPDGSNFTLKIRSTKLEDSAMYFCASKVDRYEQYFGPGTRLTVT.

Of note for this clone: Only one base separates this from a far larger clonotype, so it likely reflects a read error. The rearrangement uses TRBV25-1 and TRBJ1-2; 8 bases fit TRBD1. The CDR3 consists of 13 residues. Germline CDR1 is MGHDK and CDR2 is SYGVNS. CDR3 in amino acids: CASSHRGTDGYAF. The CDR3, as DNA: TGTGCCAGCAGCCACAGGGGGACGGACGGCTACGCCTTC.

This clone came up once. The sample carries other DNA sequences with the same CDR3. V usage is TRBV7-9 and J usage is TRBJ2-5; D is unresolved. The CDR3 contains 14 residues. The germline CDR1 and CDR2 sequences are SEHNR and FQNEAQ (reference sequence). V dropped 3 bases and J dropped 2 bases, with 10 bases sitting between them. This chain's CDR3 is CASSLGGDQETQYF. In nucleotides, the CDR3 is TGTGCCAGCAGCTTGGGTGGGGATCAAGAGACCCAGTACTTC.

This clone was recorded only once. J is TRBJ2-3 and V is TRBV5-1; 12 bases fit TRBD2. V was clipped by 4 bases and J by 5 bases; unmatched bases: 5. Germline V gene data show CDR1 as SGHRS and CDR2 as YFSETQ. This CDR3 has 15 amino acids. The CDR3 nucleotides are TGCGCCAGCAGCCCGACTAGCGGGAGTGGAGATACGCAGTATTTT. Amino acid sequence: CASSPTSGSGDTQYF. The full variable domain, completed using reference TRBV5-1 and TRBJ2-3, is KAGVTQTPRYLIKTRGQQVTLSCSPISGHRSVSWYQQTPGQGLQFLFEYFSETQRNKGNFPGRFSGRQFSNSRSEMNVSTLELGDSALYLCASSPTSGSGDTQYFGPGTRLTVL.

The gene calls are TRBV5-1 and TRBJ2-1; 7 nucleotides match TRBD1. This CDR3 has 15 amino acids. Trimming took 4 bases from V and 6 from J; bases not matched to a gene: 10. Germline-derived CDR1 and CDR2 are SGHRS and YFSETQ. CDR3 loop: CASSDGQVGFNEQFF. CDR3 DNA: TGCGCCAGCAGCGACGGACAGGTAGGCTTCAATGAGCAGTTCTTC.

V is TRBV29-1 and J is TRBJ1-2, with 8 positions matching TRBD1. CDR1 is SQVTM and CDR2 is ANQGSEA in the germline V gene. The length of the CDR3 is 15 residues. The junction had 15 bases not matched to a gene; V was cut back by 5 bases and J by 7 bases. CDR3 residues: CSVFGPGGALRGYTF. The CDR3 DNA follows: TGCAGCGTTTTCGGACCAGGGGGCGCCTTGCGTGGCTACACCTTC. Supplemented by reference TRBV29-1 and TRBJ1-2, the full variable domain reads SAVISQKPSRDICQRGTSLTIQCQVDSQVTMMFWYRQQPGQSLTLIATANQGSEATYESGFVIDKFPISRPNLTFSTLTVSNMSPEDSSIYLCSVFGPGGALRGYTFGSGTRLTVV.

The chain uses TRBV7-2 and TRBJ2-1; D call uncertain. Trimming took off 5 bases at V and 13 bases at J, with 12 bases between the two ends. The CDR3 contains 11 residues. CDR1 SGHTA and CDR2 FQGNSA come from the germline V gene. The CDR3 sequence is CASSPEIRQFF. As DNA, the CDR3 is TGTGCCAGCAGCCCGGAGATAAGACAGTTCTTC.

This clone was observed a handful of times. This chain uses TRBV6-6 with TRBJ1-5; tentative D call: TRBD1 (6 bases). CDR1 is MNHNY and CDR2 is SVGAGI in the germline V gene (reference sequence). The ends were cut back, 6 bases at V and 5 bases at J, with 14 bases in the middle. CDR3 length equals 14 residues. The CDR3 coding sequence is TGTGCCAGCAGGAAAGGACAGAAATATCAGCCCCAGCATTTT. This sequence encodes CASRKGQKYQPQHF.

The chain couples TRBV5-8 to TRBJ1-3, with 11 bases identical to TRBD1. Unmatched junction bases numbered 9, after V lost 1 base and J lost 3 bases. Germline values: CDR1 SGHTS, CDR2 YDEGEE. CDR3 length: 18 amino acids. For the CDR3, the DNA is TGTGCCAGCAGCTTGCGTGGACAGGGGGCTTTGTTTGGAAACACCATATATTTT. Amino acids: CASSLRGQGALFGNTIYF. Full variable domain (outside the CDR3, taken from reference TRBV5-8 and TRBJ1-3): EAGVTQSPTHLIKTRGQQATLRCSPISGHTSVYWYQQALGLGLQFLLWYDEGEERNRGNFPPRFSGRQFPNYSSELNVNALELEDSALYLCASSLRGQGALFGNTIYFGEGSWLTVV.

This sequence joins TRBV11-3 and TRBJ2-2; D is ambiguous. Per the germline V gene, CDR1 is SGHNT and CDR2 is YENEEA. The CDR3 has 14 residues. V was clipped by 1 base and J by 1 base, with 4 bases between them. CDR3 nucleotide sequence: TGTGCCAGCAGCTTAGCCGTGAACACCGGGGAGCTGTTTTTT. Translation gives CASSLAVNTGELFF.